This T cell receptor (beta chain) is from a study of radiotherapy plus CTLA-4 blockade in lung cancer (dated by TCRdb to the late 2010s). Notes on the research overall: Objective responses were observed in 15% to 20% of enrolled patients, and disease control was achieved in 31%.

The germline ends are 12 bases apart after V is trimmed by 7 bases and J by 0 bases. Inclusive of the bounding cysteine and phenylalanine, the CDR3 is 15 residues long. This entry keeps only the CDR3 DNA: 45 bases, framed from base 1. As encoded in the germline V gene (reference sequence), CDR1 is LNHDA while CDR2 is SQIVND. Overall study results and their limits: The strongest predictors of response, as reported, were early dynamic changes in blood T cell clones along with a rise in serum interferon-beta after radiation. After treatment with radiotherapy and ipilimumab, TCR clones that came from tumors expanded in the peripheral blood.

The library was prepared using the immunoSEQ multiplex PCR assay. TCRdb re-hosts the immuneACCESS table, in-frame sequences only. Its copies lack some clones; in the studies checked, an unresolved V gene accounts for under half of them, and the cause for the rest is not known. This sample has tens of thousands of clones in its table, and 75% to 80% of those were observed once. The ten largest make up approximately 2.4% of the sample. On this clone: The target of this receptor is not known. The input lacks base qualities; no much larger clone sits a single base away.

The study evaluated CTLA-4 blockade (ipilimumab) given together with focal radiation therapy in patients who had chemo-refractory metastatic non-small-cell lung cancer. The chain is made from TRBV19 and TRBJ1-4; the D segment could be TRBD1, given 6 matching bases. Sequencing used peripheral blood, obtained from a patient treated with radiotherapy plus ipilimumab. This receptor was identified in a human donor with non-small cell lung cancer whose response to radiotherapy plus ipilimumab could not be evaluated. The DNA reads as follows: TGTGCCAGTACCTCAGGGGAGACAACTAATGAAAAACTGTTTTTT. The encoded protein is CASTSGETTNEKLFF.